These T cell receptor beta chains were read from a single sample in a study of human T cells and chemical hapten exposure. TCRdb independently ran MiXCR on the RACE reads; one entry per CDR3 protein. Altogether approximately 260,000 distinct CDR3 sequences are present, roughly 7.7% being singletons, with the ten largest covering 0.9% to 1.5%. This specimen was whole blood, taken in connection with sensitization to the hapten diphenylcyclopropenone (DPC). These receptors came from a man younger than 35 with alopecia areata. Some clones in this sample may be carry-over from other donors' samples. Both conserved end residues are part of each CDR3.

J	length	V	CDR3
TRBJ1-1	14	TRBV5-1	CASSPSTGDTEAFF
TRBJ2-6	13	TRBV20-1	CSAPTAGANVLTF
TRBJ1-5	17	TRBV4-1	CASSQEEGRVGDQPQHF
TRBJ2-1	13	TRBV4-3	CASSQKEAYEQFF
TRBJ1-2	13	TRBV28	CASSSPANYGYTF
TRBJ2-2	16	TRBV7-3	CASSLNGGRDTGELFF
TRBJ2-7	15	TRBV5-1	CASSPHGQSGYEQYF
TRBJ2-5	14	TRBV6-2/TRBV6-3	CASRWDRLAWAQYF
TRBJ2-3	17	TRBV9	CASSVVEGFYTTDTQYF
TRBJ2-3	17	TRBV7-2	CASSFRRGRGFTDTQYF
TRBJ2-5	16	TRBV5-1	CASSAGLAGAQETQYF
TRBJ1-2	13	TRBV29-1	CSVEDMEYRVLTF
TRBJ2-7	13	TRBV10-3	CAISKGDGTEQYF
TRBJ1-2	14	TRBV4-3	CASSQGDGGWGYTF
TRBJ1-2	16	TRBV24-1	CATSDPASPRHYGYTF
TRBJ1-4	14	TRBV12-3/TRBV12-4	CASSFGRHNEKLFF
TRBJ1-4	15	TRBV5-1	CASSTRTGGLGKLFF
TRBJ2-2	15	TRBV6-5	CASSYSGQGIRELFF
TRBJ1-2	12	TRBV20-1	CSASLGDNGYTF
TRBJ2-7	16	TRBV28	CASSPPWDGRAYEQYF
TRBJ2-1	13	TRBV11-2	CASSLGLANEQFF
TRBJ2-1	16	TRBV2	CASPSTSELSYNEQFF
TRBJ2-3	16	TRBV4-3	CASSQDPSGSTDTQYF
TRBJ2-7	13	TRBV7-2	CASSLISAGEQYF
TRBJ1-6	14	TRBV6-5	CASSYSQYNSPLHF
TRBJ2-1	14	TRBV7-8	CASSFRDRYNEQFF
TRBJ2-1	15	TRBV5-1	CASSLDTSGADEQFF
TRBJ2-1	16	TRBV6-6	CASSYRGTSGNNEQFF
TRBJ1-6	15	TRBV27	CASSPQGRINSPLHF
TRBJ1-2	15	TRBV6-2/TRBV6-3	CASSYGDRDMRGYTF
TRBJ2-2	15	TRBV7-2	CASSLARVSTGELFF